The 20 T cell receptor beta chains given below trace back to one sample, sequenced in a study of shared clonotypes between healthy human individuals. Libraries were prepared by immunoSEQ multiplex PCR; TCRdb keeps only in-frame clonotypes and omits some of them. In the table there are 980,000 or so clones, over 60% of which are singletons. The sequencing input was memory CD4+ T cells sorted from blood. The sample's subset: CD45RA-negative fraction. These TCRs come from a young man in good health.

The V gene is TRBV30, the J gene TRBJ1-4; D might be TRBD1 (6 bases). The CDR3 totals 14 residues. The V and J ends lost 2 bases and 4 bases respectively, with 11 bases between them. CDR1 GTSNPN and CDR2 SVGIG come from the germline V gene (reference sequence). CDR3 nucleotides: TGTGCCTGGAGTCACAGGGAGTTTAATGAAAAACTGTTTTTT. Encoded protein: CAWSHREFNEKLFF.

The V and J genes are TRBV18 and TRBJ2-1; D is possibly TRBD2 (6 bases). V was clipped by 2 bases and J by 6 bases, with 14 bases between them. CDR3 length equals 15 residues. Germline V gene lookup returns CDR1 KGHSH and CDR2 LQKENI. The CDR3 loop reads CASSPTRDSLNEQFF. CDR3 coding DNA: TGTGCCAGCTCACCAACCCGGGACTCACTCAATGAGCAGTTCTTC.

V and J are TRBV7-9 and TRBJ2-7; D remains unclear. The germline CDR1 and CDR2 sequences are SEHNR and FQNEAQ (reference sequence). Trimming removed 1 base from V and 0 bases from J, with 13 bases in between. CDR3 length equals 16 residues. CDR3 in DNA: TGTGCCAGCAGCTTAGGGGGTAGCAGAAGCTCCTACGAGCAGTACTTC. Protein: CASSLGGSRSSYEQYF.

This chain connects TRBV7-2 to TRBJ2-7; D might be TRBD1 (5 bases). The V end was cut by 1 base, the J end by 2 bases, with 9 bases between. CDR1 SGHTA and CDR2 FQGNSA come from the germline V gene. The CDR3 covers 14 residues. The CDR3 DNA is TGTGCCAGCAGCTTAGACAGGAGTACCTACGAGCAGTACTTC. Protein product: CASSLDRSTYEQYF.

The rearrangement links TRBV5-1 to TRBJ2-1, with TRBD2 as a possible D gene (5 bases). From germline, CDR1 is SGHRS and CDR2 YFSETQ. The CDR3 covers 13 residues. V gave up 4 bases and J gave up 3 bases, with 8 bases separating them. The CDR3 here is CASSPRDYNEQFF. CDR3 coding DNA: TGCGCCAGCAGCCCCCGGGACTACAATGAGCAGTTCTTC.

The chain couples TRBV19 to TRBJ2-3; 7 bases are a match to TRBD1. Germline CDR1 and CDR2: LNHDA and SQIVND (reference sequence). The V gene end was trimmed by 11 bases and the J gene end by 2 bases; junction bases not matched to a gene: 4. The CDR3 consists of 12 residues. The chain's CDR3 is CASTGTTDTQYF. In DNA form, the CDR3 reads TGTGCCTCGACAGGGACCACAGATACGCAGTATTTT.

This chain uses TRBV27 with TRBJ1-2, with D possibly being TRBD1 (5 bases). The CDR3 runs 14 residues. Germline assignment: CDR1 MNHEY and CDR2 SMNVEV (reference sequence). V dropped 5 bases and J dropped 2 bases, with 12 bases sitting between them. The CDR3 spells CASSLGGSNYGYTF. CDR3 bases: TGTGCCAGCAGTCTGGGGGGGTCGAACTATGGCTACACCTTC.

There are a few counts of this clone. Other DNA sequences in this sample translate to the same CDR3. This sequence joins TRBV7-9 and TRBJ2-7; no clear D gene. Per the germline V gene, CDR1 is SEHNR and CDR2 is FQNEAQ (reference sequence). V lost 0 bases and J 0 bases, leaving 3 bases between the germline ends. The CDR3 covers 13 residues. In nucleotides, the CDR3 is TGTGCCAGCAGCTTAGCCGGCTCCTACGAGCAGTACTTC. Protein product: CASSLAGSYEQYF.

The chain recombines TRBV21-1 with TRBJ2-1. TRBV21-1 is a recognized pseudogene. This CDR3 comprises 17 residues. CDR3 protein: CASSNYRSGPRYNEQFF. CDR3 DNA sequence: TGTGCCAGCAGCAACTACCGGTCGGGACCAAGATACAATGAGCAGTTCTTC.

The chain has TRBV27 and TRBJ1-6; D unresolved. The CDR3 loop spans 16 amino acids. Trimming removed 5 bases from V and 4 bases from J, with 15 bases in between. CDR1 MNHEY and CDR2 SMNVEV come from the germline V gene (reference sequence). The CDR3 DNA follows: TGTGCCAGCAGTCGCCTCCCGCAGAGGTATAATTCACCCCTCCACTTT. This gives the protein CASSRLPQRYNSPLHF.

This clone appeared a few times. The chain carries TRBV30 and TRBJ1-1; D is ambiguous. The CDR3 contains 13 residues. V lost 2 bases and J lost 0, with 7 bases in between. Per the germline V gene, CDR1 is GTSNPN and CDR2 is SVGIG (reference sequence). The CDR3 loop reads CAWSQAMNTEAFF. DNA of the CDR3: TGTGCCTGGAGTCAAGCCATGAACACTGAAGCTTTCTTT. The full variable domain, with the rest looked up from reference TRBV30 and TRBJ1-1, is SQTIHQWPATLVQPVGSPLSLECTVEGTSNPNLYWYRQAAGRGLQLLFYSVGIGQISSEVPQNLSASRPQDRQFILSSKKLLLSDSGFYLCAWSQAMNTEAFFGQGTRLTVV.

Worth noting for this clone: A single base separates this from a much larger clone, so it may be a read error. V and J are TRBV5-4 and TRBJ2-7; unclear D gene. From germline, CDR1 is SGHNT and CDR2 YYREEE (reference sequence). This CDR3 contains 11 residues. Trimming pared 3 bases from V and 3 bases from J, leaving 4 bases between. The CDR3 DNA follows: TGTGCCAGCAGCTCCTTCTACGAGCAGTACTTC. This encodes CASSSFYEQYF.

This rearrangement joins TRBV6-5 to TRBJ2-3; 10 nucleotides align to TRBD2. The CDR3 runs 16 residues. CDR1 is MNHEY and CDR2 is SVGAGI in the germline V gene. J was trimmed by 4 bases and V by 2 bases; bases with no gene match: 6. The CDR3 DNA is TGTGCCAGCAGTTACCAACTAGCGGGAAGTGCAGATACGCAGTATTTT. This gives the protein CASSYQLAGSADTQYF.

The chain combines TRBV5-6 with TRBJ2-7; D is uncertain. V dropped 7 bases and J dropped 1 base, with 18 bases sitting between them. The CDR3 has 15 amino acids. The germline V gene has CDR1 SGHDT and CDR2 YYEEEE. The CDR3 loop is CASAPPRGRSYEQYF. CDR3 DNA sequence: TGTGCCAGCGCCCCCCCCAGAGGACGATCCTACGAGCAGTACTTC.

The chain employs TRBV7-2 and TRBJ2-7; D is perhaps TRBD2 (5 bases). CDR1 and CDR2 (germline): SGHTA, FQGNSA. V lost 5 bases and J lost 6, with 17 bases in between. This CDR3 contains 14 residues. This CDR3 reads CASSPRGGRGEQYF. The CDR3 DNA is TGTGCCAGCAGCCCGAGAGGAGGTAGAGGCGAGCAGTACTTC.

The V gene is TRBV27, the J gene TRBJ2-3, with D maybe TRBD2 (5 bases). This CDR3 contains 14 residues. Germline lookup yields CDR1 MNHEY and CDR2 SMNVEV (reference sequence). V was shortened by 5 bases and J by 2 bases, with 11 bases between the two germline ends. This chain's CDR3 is CASSAREYTDTQYF. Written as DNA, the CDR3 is TGTGCCAGCAGTGCCCGGGAATACACAGATACGCAGTATTTT.

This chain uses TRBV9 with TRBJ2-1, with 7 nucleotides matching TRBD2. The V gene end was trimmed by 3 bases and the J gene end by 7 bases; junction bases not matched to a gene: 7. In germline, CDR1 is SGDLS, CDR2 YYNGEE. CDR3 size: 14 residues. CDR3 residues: CASSASLAVNEQFF. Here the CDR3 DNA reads TGTGCCAGCAGCGCCTCTCTAGCGGTGAATGAGCAGTTCTTC.

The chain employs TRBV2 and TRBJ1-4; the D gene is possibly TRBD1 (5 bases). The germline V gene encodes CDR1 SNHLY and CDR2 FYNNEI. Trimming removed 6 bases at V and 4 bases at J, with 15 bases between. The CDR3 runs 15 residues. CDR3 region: CASSDTGTINEKLFF. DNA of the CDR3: TGTGCCAGCAGCGACACCGGGACGATTAATGAAAAACTGTTTTTT.

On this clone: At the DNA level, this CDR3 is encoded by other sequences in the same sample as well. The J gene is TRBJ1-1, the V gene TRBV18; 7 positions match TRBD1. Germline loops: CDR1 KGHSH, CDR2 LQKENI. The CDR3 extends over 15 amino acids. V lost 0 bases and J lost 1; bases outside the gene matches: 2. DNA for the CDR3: TGTGCCAGCTCACCACCGAACAGGGGGAACACTGAAGCTTTCTTT. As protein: CASSPPNRGNTEAFF.

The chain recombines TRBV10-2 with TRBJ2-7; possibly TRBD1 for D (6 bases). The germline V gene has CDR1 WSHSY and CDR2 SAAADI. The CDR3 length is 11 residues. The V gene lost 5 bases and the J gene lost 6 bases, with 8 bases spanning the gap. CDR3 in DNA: TGCGCCAGCAGTCTCAGGGGCGAGCAGTACTTC. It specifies CASSLRGEQYF.